The 22 T cell receptor beta chains below all came from one sample that was sequenced in a study of human T cells and chemical hapten exposure. Indicated time point: patch test 2, 6 weeks after DPC sensitization. Treatment here: therapeutic diphenylcyclopropenone sensitization with weekly scalp DPC. TCRdb itself ran the RACE reads through MiXCR, one entry per CDR3 protein. The sample shows over 100,000 distinct CDR3 sequences, roughly a tenth of them seen only once. The sample in question was whole blood, obtained in connection with sensitization to the hapten diphenylcyclopropenone (DPC). These receptors all come from a woman in her thirties or forties with alopecia areata. Some clones in this sample may be carry-over from other donors' samples.

The chain is built from TRBV6-5 and TRBJ1-3; 7 nucleotides match TRBD1. The CDR3 has 14 amino acids. CDR1 is MNHEY, CDR2 SVGAGI, per germline. Trimming cost V 11 bases and J 2 bases; bases outside gene matches: 9. The CDR3 loop is CASLDRATGNTIYF. CDR3 nucleotide sequence: TGTGCCTCTCTTGACAGGGCGACTGGAAACACCATATATTTT.

This clonotype was picked up a small number of times. V gene TRBV10-3 combines with J gene TRBJ2-7; D might be TRBD2 (6 bases). Trimming shortened V by 0 bases and J by 2 bases, and 14 bases separated the two germline ends. This CDR3 has 16 amino acids. Looked up from germline, CDR1 is ENHRY and CDR2 is SYGVKD. For the CDR3, the DNA is TGTGCCATCAGTGAGTCGAGAGGGACTGGGGCCTACGAGCAGTACTTC. It translates to CAISESRGTGAYEQYF.

The chain couples TRBV7-6 to TRBJ2-3; perhaps TRBD1 as D (5 bases). The ends were cut back, 0 bases at V and 5 bases at J, with 15 bases in the middle. This CDR3 has 16 residues. CDR1 SGHVS and CDR2 FNYEAQ come from the germline V gene. The CDR3 spells CASSLASGAGRDTQYF. As DNA, the CDR3 is TGTGCCAGCAGCTTAGCGTCTGGGGCCGGTAGAGATACGCAGTATTTT.

In this sample, this clonotype turned up many times. The chain has TRBV3-1 and TRBJ2-1, with D perhaps matching TRBD2 (7 bases). This CDR3 region has 18 residues. The V end was cut by 0 bases, the J end by 0 bases, with 15 bases between. Germline V lookup: CDR1 LGHDT, CDR2 YNNKEL (reference sequence). This CDR3 is CASSQDLGGADSYNEQFF. Written as DNA, the CDR3 is TGTGCCAGCAGCCAAGATCTGGGGGGGGCCGACTCCTACAATGAGCAGTTCTTC.

This clonotype was recorded many times. The chain has TRBV29-1 and TRBJ2-7; a possible D gene is TRBD2 (6 bases). The CDR3 runs to 15 residues. The V gene lost 0 bases and the J gene lost 6 bases, with 18 bases spanning the gap. CDR1 and CDR2 from the germline V gene are SQVTM and ANQGSEA. CDR3 loop: CSVEEGGSGSTEQYF. The CDR3 DNA is TGCAGCGTTGAAGAGGGGGGTTCGGGCTCTACCGAGCAGTACTTC.

The chain couples TRBV27 to TRBJ1-2; 12 bases line up with TRBD1. V was pared by 5 bases and J by 8 bases, with 12 bases of the junction left unmatched. The CDR3 is made up of 16 amino acids. CDR1 MNHEY and CDR2 SMNVEV come from the germline V gene (reference sequence). CDR3 DNA: TGTGCCAGCAGTCCAATAGGGGGACAGGGGGCGGACGGCTACACCTTC. Translating it yields CASSPIGGQGADGYTF.

This clonotype was counted a few times. The chain is built from TRBV6-2 or TRBV6-3 and TRBJ2-5, with D unresolved. Germline V lookup: CDR1 MNHEY, CDR2 SVGEGT. The CDR3 is made up of 11 amino acids. With 2 bases removed from V and 7 bases from J, the gap between germline ends came to 5 bases. CDR3 region: CASSYVGTQYF. For the CDR3, the DNA is TGTGCCAGCAGTTACGTGGGGACCCAGTACTTC.

This clonotype occurred a few times. V is TRBV6-2 or TRBV6-3 and J is TRBJ1-5, with D possibly TRBD1 on 5 matching bases. V lost 10 bases and J 1 base, leaving 17 bases between the germline ends. The CDR3 is 15 amino acids. Germline CDR1 is MNHEY and CDR2 is SVGEGT. CDR3 region: CATYSGVGSNQPQHF. CDR3 nucleotide sequence: TGTGCCACCTATTCGGGGGTGGGAAGCAATCAGCCCCAGCATTTT.

This clonotype was recorded at least ten times. The chain employs TRBV4-3 and TRBJ1-6; 8 bases align to TRBD1. Germline V gene data show CDR1 as LGHNA and CDR2 as YSLEER. CDR3 length: 16 amino acids. Trimming removed 3 bases from V and 8 bases from J; junction bases left unmatched: 9. The CDR3 region is CASSQPDRGGHSPLHF. CDR3 bases: TGCGCCAGCAGCCAGCCAGACAGGGGAGGTCATTCACCCCTCCACTTT.

The chain is built from TRBV6-2 or TRBV6-3 and TRBJ2-2; D is ambiguous. The CDR3 is 14 residues long. The V gene lost 5 bases and the J gene lost 3 bases, with 10 bases spanning the gap. Germline CDR1 reads MNHEY; CDR2 reads SVGEGT. CDR3 DNA: TGTGCCAGCAGTATCGGCGTCGACACCGGGGAGCTGTTTTTT. This translates into CASSIGVDTGELFF.

This clonotype was seen a few times. J is TRBJ2-3 and V is TRBV12-3 or TRBV12-4, with D perhaps TRBD1 or TRBD2 (6 bases each). Trimming cost V 5 bases and J 6 bases, with 15 bases left between them. The CDR3 has 14 amino acids. CDR3 loop: CASSTPSGADTQYF. CDR3 sequence (DNA): TGTGCCAGCAGTACCCCGTCGGGGGCGGATACGCAGTATTTT.

Only a few counts were recorded for this clonotype. The chain combines TRBV30 with TRBJ2-7; D is uncertain. Germline CDR1 is GTSNPN and CDR2 is SVGIG (reference sequence). This CDR3 spans 14 amino acids. The ends were cut back, 2 bases at V and 3 bases at J, with 14 bases in the middle. The CDR3 DNA sequence: TGTGCCTGGAGTCTACAAGGGAACGGCTACGAGCAGTACTTC. Translating gives CAWSLQGNGYEQYF.

This rearrangement joins TRBV10-3 to TRBJ2-3; no reliable D call. In germline, CDR1 is ENHRY, CDR2 SYGVKD. The CDR3 spans 10 residues. The V end was cut by 7 bases, the J end by 6 bases, with 5 bases between. CDR3 sequence (DNA): TGTGCCATCATGGGGGATACGCAGTATTTT. This gives the protein CAIMGDTQYF.

This chain links TRBV3-1 with TRBJ1-1; no firm D call. This CDR3 is 12 amino acids long. Trimming pared 3 bases from V and 5 bases from J, leaving 7 bases between. Germline CDR1 is LGHDT and CDR2 is YNNKEL (reference sequence). In DNA form, the CDR3 reads TGTGCCAGCAGCCACCAAGGGACTGAAGCTTTCTTT. It encodes CASSHQGTEAFF.

This clonotype came up many times. The chain is built from TRBV7-2 and TRBJ2-7, with D possibly matching TRBD2 (5 bases). The CDR3 consists of 16 residues. V lost 0 bases and J lost 2, with 14 bases in between. Germline V gene sequence: CDR1 SGHTA, CDR2 FQGNSA. The CDR3 here is CASSLATGSVTYEQYF. The DNA of the CDR3 is TGTGCCAGCAGCTTAGCGACGGGGTCGGTCACCTACGAGCAGTACTTC.

This chain connects TRBV21-1 to TRBJ1-2; TRBD1 is the table's D call, not checked against the DNA. TRBV21-1 corresponds to a pseudogene. CDR3 length equals 15 residues. The CDR3 loop is CASTRKEGQGYGYTF. In DNA, the CDR3 is TGTGCCAGCACCAGGAAAGAGGGACAGGGCTATGGCTACACCTTC.

This clonotype has ten or more counts. The rearrangement joins TRBV7-9 to TRBJ2-7; tentatively, D is TRBD1 (6 bases). This CDR3 is 14 amino acids long. The V gene's germline CDR1 is SEHNR and CDR2 FQNEAQ (reference sequence). Trimming left V 1 base short and J 3 bases short, with 10 bases between. The CDR3 loop is CASSLVRTDYEQYF. The CDR3 region has the DNA TGTGCCAGCAGCTTAGTAAGGACAGACTACGAGCAGTACTTC.

The chain recombines TRBV6-2 or TRBV6-3 with TRBJ1-5; D not certain. The CDR3 sequence is 15 residues long. Per the germline V gene, CDR1 is MNHEY and CDR2 is SVGEGT. Trimming stripped 6 bases from V and 2 bases from J, with 14 bases between. The CDR3 bases are TGTGCCAGCAGAGGGATCTCGGGCGGCAATCAGCCCCAGCATTTT. This gives the protein CASRGISGGNQPQHF.

The chain combines TRBV18 with TRBJ2-3; 8 nucleotides line up with TRBD1. Germline CDR1 and CDR2: KGHSH and LQKENI. This CDR3 is 15 amino acids long. Germline trimming cut 4 bases from V and 2 bases from J; bases unmatched to any gene: 5. The CDR3 is CASSLRQGFTDTQYF. The CDR3 DNA follows: TGTGCCAGCTCACTGCGACAGGGGTTCACAGATACGCAGTATTTT.

Only a few counts were recorded for this clonotype. This chain links TRBV5-6 with TRBJ1-2; D is perhaps TRBD1 (5 bases). V was clipped by 3 bases and J by 3 bases, with 12 bases between them. The CDR3 spans 14 residues. CDR1 and CDR2 from the germline V gene are SGHDT and YYEEEE. The CDR3 here is CASSWRGRDYGYTF. CDR3 sequence (DNA): TGTGCCAGCAGCTGGAGGGGCAGGGACTATGGCTACACCTTC.

This clonotype was picked up many times. This chain's CDR3 is CASSDPIDVYNEQFF. The CDR3 DNA reads as TGTGCCAGCAGTGACCCTATAGACGTTTACAATGAGCAGTTCTTC. The V and J genes are TRBV2 and TRBJ2-1, with no clear D. Trimming removed 3 bases from V and 4 bases from J, with 13 bases in between. This CDR3 region has 15 residues. The germline V gene has CDR1 SNHLY and CDR2 FYNNEI.

This clonotype was observed many times. Here the CDR3 DNA reads TGTGCCAGCAGCCCAGGCCCCCGGGGCTATTATGTCACTGAAGCTTTCTTT. Translation gives CASSPGPRGYYVTEAFF. V usage is TRBV4-2 and J usage is TRBJ1-1, with a possible D match to TRBD1 (5 bases). This CDR3 is 17 amino acids long. Looked up from germline, CDR1 is LGHNA and CDR2 is YNFKEQ. V lost 4 bases to trimming and J lost 4 bases, with 22 bases between them.